This T cell receptor beta chain was sequenced during a study of T cell responses to AZD1222 COVID-19 vaccine. General study findings and limits: Unmutated variant regions are reportedly the target of nearly half of TCRs that are spike-specific. Mostly white British, mostly female donors; authors suggested clonal diversity may be underestimated.

Germline V gene lookup returns CDR1 LGHDT and CDR2 YNNKEL (reference sequence). J lost 7 bases, V lost 1 base, and 4 bases had no gene match. CDR3 size: 14 residues. TCRdb keeps only in-frame clones here, not all; method: immunoSEQ multiplex PCR. Of 150,000 to 180,000 clones in the sample, more than 75% were seen once. Comments on this clone: Its antigen is undetermined.

The sequence came from an adult in good health. Here the sequenced sample was peripheral blood, taken on day 0 of AZD1222 vaccination. The chain couples TRBV3-1 (or the pseudogene TRBV3-2) to TRBJ1-3; 7 bases match TRBD1. The CDR3 region has the DNA TGTGCCAGCAGCCAAGCCCTGACAGGGAACACCATATATTTT. Translating gives CASSQALTGNTIYF.